This T cell receptor (beta chain) was recovered during a study of cytomegalovirus exposure and HLA in healthy donors. The PCR made use of 60 Vbeta and 13 Jbeta primers. The table came from immunoSEQ multiplex PCR; TCRdb's copy has only in-frame clones and leaves some out. The sample yields nearly 35,000 clones, of which the top ten take up roughly 3.5%. With V trimmed by 0 bases and J by 6 bases, 8 bases remained unmatched. The CDR3 consists of 15 residues. Germline-derived CDR1 and CDR2 are KGHSY and FQNENV. Comments on this clone: Its antigen remains unidentified.

General observations from the study: The classifier, whose performance was assessed in both the original and validation cohorts, reportedly diagnosed cytomegalovirus status with high specificity and sensitivity.

The chain couples TRBV16 to TRBJ2-7, with 7 positions matching TRBD1. Material: PBMCs. The source of this sequence is a woman in her forties in good health and CMV-seropositive. For the CDR3, the DNA is TGTGCCAGCAGCCAATCGCGAATACAGGGGTCCGAGCAGTACTTC. Translation: CASSQSRIQGSEQYF. The whole variable domain, filled in from reference TRBV16 and TRBJ2-7, reads GEEVAQTPKHLVRGEGQKAKLYCAPIKGHSYVFWYQQVLKNEFKFLISFQNENVFDETGMPKERFSAKCLPNSPCSLEIQATKLEDSAVYFCASSQSRIQGSEQYFGPGTRLTVT.